These 21 T cell receptor beta chains were all obtained from the same sample, sequenced in a study of Ad26.COV2.S vaccination and SARS-CoV-2 variants. Treatment denoted: roughly 18 received Ad26.COV2.S at low or high dose, single or two shots; five or six received placebo; per-sample allocation not given. Day 63 after the first injection of vaccine or placebo was the sampling time. The repertoire was sequenced with immunoSEQ multiplex PCR; TCRdb's copy has only in-frame clones and lacks some. This sample has 400,000 or so clones; 75% to 90% occur once, and the top ten carry 3% to 3.5%. Sample: peripheral blood, taken in a trial of Ad26.COV2.S vaccine versus placebo. The receptors come from a person between 18 and 65 years old who received the Ad26.COV2.S COVID-19 vaccine or a placebo.

The chain has TRBV27 and TRBJ1-5; D unclear. Germline assignment: CDR1 MNHEY and CDR2 SMNVEV (reference sequence). The CDR3 spans 14 residues. Trimming pared 2 bases from V and 4 bases from J, leaving 9 bases between. In nucleotides, the CDR3 is TGTGCCAGCAGTTTAGCCAGCTCTAATCAGCCCCAGCATTTT. This codes for CASSLASSNQPQHF.

A remark on this clone: The same CDR3 is also encoded by other DNA sequences in this sample. The chain carries TRBV7-2 and TRBJ1-5; D gene uncertain. V was trimmed by 3 bases and J by 4 bases, leaving 7 bases between them. Looked up from germline, CDR1 is SGHTA and CDR2 is FQGNSA. The CDR3 consists of 13 residues. CDR3 residues: CASSFSGNQPQHF. In DNA, the CDR3 is TGTGCCAGCAGCTTTTCGGGGAATCAGCCCCAGCATTTT.

The chain joins TRBV5-1 to TRBJ2-1; TRBD2 might be the D (6 bases). Trimming took off 2 bases at V and 2 bases at J, with 11 bases between the two ends. Germline CDR1 reads SGHRS; CDR2 reads YFSETQ. The length of the CDR3 is 15 residues. The CDR3 nucleotides are TGCGCCAGCAGCTTCGAAGCGGGCCCCTACAATGAGCAGTTCTTC. Translation gives CASSFEAGPYNEQFF.

The chain uses TRBV12-3 or TRBV12-4 and TRBJ1-1; D unresolved. Trimming cost V 4 bases and J 11 bases, with 17 bases left between them. This CDR3 contains 13 residues. CDR3 region: CASSSQISREAFF. DNA of the CDR3: TGTGCCAGCAGTTCGCAGATAAGTAGAGAGGCTTTCTTT.

CDR3 in amino acids: CASSTRLVGFYEQYF. The CDR3 nucleotides are TGTGCCAGCAGCACACGACTAGTCGGATTCTACGAGCAGTACTTC. This chain connects TRBV5-6 to TRBJ2-7, with a weak D call TRBD2 (6 bases). Germline assignment: CDR1 SGHDT and CDR2 YYEEEE. The CDR3 consists of 15 residues. V was pared by 4 bases and J by 3 bases, with 17 bases between.

The chain recombines TRBV7-9 with TRBJ1-2, with 7 bases lining up with TRBD1. The ends lost 2 bases at V and 5 bases at J; junction bases unmatched: 8. Germline V lookup: CDR1 SEHNR, CDR2 FQNEAQ (reference sequence). The CDR3 totals 15 residues. CDR3 in amino acids: CASSLPPGGEYGYTF. The CDR3 bases are TGTGCCAGCAGCTTACCCCCAGGGGGAGAGTATGGCTACACCTTC.

This clone was seen many times. CDR3 amino acids: CASSQGQGENQPQHF. As DNA, the CDR3 is TGTGCCAGCAGCCAAGGGCAGGGGGAGAATCAGCCCCAGCATTTT. The genes are TRBV4-2 and TRBJ1-5, with 7 positions matching TRBD1. CDR1 LGHNA and CDR2 YNFKEQ come from the germline V gene. The CDR3 runs 15 residues. Germline trimming cut 1 base from V and 4 bases from J; bases unmatched to any gene: 4.

This chain uses TRBV11-2 with TRBJ2-5; 10 bases fit TRBD1. This CDR3 has 15 residues. Germline CDR1 and CDR2: SGHAT and FQNNGV. The trim removed 10 bases at V and 1 base at J, leaving 9 bases unmatched. As DNA, the CDR3 is TGTGCCACCAAGGGGACAGGGGTCCCCCAAGAGACCCAGTACTTC. As protein: CATKGTGVPQETQYF.

The V and J genes are TRBV5-6 and TRBJ1-2; TRBD1 agrees at 9 bases. The germline V gene has CDR1 SGHDT and CDR2 YYEEEE. The V and J ends lost 4 bases and 6 bases, in that order; junction bases with no gene match: 7. This CDR3 comprises 14 residues. As DNA, the CDR3 is TGTGCCAGCAGCAGCTACAGGGGGCGACATGGCTACACCTTC. Its translation is CASSSYRGRHGYTF.

The genes are TRBV7-2 and TRBJ2-3; possible D gene TRBD2, 7 bases. Trimming pared 5 bases from V and 6 bases from J, leaving 15 bases between. The CDR3 has 14 residues. Per the germline V gene, CDR1 is SGHTA and CDR2 is FQGNSA. In DNA, the CDR3 is TGTGCCAGCAGCCCCCACGCGGGGGCGGATACGCAGTATTTT. This gives the protein CASSPHAGADTQYF.

The rearrangement uses TRBV21-1 and TRBJ2-2; TRBD1, the table's D call, was not compared with the DNA. TRBV21-1 is labeled a pseudogene. CDR3 length: 13 amino acids. In DNA form, the CDR3 reads TGTGCCAGCATCACAGGGGAGACCGGGGAGCTGTTTTTT. Translating gives CASITGETGELFF.

This chain uses TRBV4-2 with TRBJ2-7; perhaps TRBD2 as D (7 bases). CDR3 length: 16 residues. CDR1 is LGHNA and CDR2 is YNFKEQ in the germline V gene. The ends were cut back, 3 bases at V and 0 bases at J, with 15 bases in the middle. The CDR3 DNA sequence: TGTGCCAGCAGCCAGGGGGGGGCCTGGGGCTCCTACGAGCAGTACTTC. It translates to CASSQGGAWGSYEQYF.

The chain combines TRBV4-1 with TRBJ1-1; no clear D. V dropped 4 bases and J dropped 1 base, with 7 bases sitting between them. CDR1 and CDR2 (germline): MGHRA, YSYEKL. This CDR3 has 13 amino acids. The CDR3 bases are TGCGCCAGCAGCCTTCAGGCGAACACTGAAGCTTTCTTT. Translating it yields CASSLQANTEAFF.

This clone was seen a single time. This sequence joins TRBV11-2 and TRBJ2-2; 9 nucleotides match TRBD2. In germline, CDR1 is SGHAT, CDR2 FQNNGV. The ends lost 6 bases at V and 2 bases at J; junction bases unmatched: 4. The CDR3 extends over 15 amino acids. For the CDR3, the DNA is TGTGCCAGCAGGCGACTAGCGGAAAACACCGGGGAGCTGTTTTTT. This codes for CASRRLAENTGELFF. Combining the CDR3 with reference TRBV11-2 and TRBJ2-2 gives the whole variable domain EAGVAQSPRYKIIEKRQSVAFWCNPISGHATLYWYQQILGQGPKLLIQFQNNGVVDDSQLPKDRFSAERLKGVDSTLKIQPAKLEDSAVYLCASRRLAENTGELFFGEGSRLTVL.

The chain recombines TRBV5-1 with TRBJ2-2, with D maybe TRBD1 (6 bases). V shed 1 base and J shed 4 bases, with 11 bases lying between them. CDR3 length: 15 residues. The germline gives CDR1 SGHRS, CDR2 YFSETQ. The DNA for the CDR3 is TGCGCCAGCAGCTTGAGGCAGGGGACCACCGGGGAGCTGTTTTTT. Encoded protein: CASSLRQGTTGELFF.

The chain joins TRBV9 to TRBJ1-2; D not resolved. Germline V CDR1 and CDR2: SGDLS, YYNGEE. This CDR3 spans 14 amino acids. Trimming pared 0 bases from V and 7 bases from J, leaving 13 bases between. Written as DNA, the CDR3 is TGTGCCAGCAGCGTAGATTACAGCGGTTTTGGCTACACCTTC. Residues: CASSVDYSGFGYTF.

The J gene is TRBJ2-1, the V gene TRBV10-3; 8 nucleotides match TRBD2. Trimming cost V 5 bases and J 4 bases; bases outside gene matches: 4. CDR3 size: 14 residues. The V gene's germline CDR1 is ENHRY and CDR2 SYGVKD. CDR3 region: CAISTLAGYNEQFF. The CDR3 nucleotides are TGTGCCATCAGTACTCTAGCGGGTTACAATGAGCAGTTCTTC.

The genes are TRBV6-4 and TRBJ2-1; no firm D call. This CDR3 contains 15 residues. Trimming left V 4 bases short and J 0 bases short, with 10 bases between. Germline CDR1 MRHNA, CDR2 SNTAGT. The CDR3 nucleotides are TGTGCCAGCAGTGTTGAGTTTGGCTCCTACAATGAGCAGTTCTTC. This encodes CASSVEFGSYNEQFF.

CDR3: CASRTGGSGNTIYF. CDR3 bases: TGCGCCAGCAGAACAGGAGGTAGTGGAAACACCATATATTTT. This chain connects TRBV5-1 to TRBJ1-3, with D possibly TRBD1 on 5 matching bases. The CDR3 extends over 14 amino acids. Trimming cost V 5 bases and J 3 bases, with 12 bases left between them. From germline, CDR1 is SGHRS and CDR2 YFSETQ.

V usage is TRBV5-1 and J usage is TRBJ1-3; unclear D gene. The CDR3 consists of 15 residues. Trimming pared 7 bases from V and 0 bases from J, leaving 14 bases between. From germline, CDR1 is SGHRS and CDR2 YFSETQ. The CDR3 loop is CASRRAVSSGNTIYF. Here the CDR3 DNA reads TGCGCCAGCCGTAGAGCGGTGAGCTCTGGAAACACCATATATTTT.

The gene calls are TRBV5-5 and TRBJ2-7; 7 nucleotides match TRBD1. CDR3 length: 15 residues. Losses at the gene ends were 4 bases for V and 0 bases for J; bases not matched to a gene: 7. Germline V gene sequence: CDR1 SGHKS, CDR2 YYEKEE (reference sequence). The CDR3 nucleotides read TGTGCCAGCAGCGCGACAACAGGGGCCTCCTACGAGCAGTACTTC. Its protein is CASSATTGASYEQYF.